This T cell receptor beta chain was sequenced in a study of T cells in Graves' hyperthyroidism and ophthalmopathy. Study-level background: Peripheral blood was acquired at first diagnosis, ahead of any therapy whatsoever.

RNA transcripts provided the source from which TCR beta CDR3 regions were amplified. Primed by the HTBI set, a first-round RT-PCR was run on the TCR CDR3. Each CDR3 protein is one row after TCRdb ran MiXCR on the multiplex PCR reads. The sample has fewer than 250,000 distinct CDR3 sequences, approximately 17% seen once. The CDR3 runs 14 residues. V lost 1 base to trimming and J lost 3 bases, with 10 bases between them. Germline V gene data show CDR1 as SGHAT and CDR2 as FQNNGV. This clonotype was picked up many times. The clonotype originates from a man aged 50 to 59 with Graves' hyperthyroidism. Sequencing was done on a sample of blood. The chain has TRBV11-2 and TRBJ2-7, with a possible D match to TRBD2 (5 bases). CDR3 loop: CASSLVRGNYEQYF. CDR3 coding DNA: TGTGCCAGCAGCTTAGTCAGAGGGAACTACGAGCAGTACTTC. The full variable domain, its missing parts supplied by reference TRBV11-2 and TRBJ2-7, is EAGVAQSPRYKIIEKRQSVAFWCNPISGHATLYWYQQILGQGPKLLIQFQNNGVVDDSQLPKDRFSAERLKGVDSTLKIQPAKLEDSAVYLCASSLVRGNYEQYFGPGTRLTVT.